This T cell receptor beta chain was profiled in a study of cytomegalovirus exposure and HLA in healthy donors. The CDR3 spans 14 residues. Findings and caveats of the study: In vitro assays verified that three CMV-associated chains recognized CMV antigens specifically.

This clone was found once. The antigen is unknown. PCR primers comprised 60 Vbeta and 13 Jbeta primers. The assay was immunoSEQ multiplex PCR, and TCRdb's table has in-frame clones only and misses some. The table lists 150,000 to 200,000 clones, roughly four fifths of them singletons, with around 1.9% in the top ten. The sequence derives from a man aged 25-45 years in good health and CMV-seronegative. The chain is built from TRBV21-1 and TRBJ1-2; the tabulated D call, TRBD1, remains unverified against the DNA. TRBV21-1 counts as a pseudogene. The source material was PBMCs. Here the CDR3 DNA reads TGTGCCAGCAGCAAAGGGGCAGGGCCCTGTCGCTACACCTTC. As protein: CASSKGAGPCRYTF.